This T cell receptor (beta chain) was observed in a study of blood T cell repertoires in COVID-19 (dated by TCRdb to 2020 to 2022). With respect to the entire study: Samples from collaborators originated in the United States, Italy and Spain and spanned both the acute and convalescent phases of COVID-19. The material from the prospective study consisted of cDNA or gDNA derived from T cells, B-cell-depleted T cells, or PBMCs. The dataset comprised deeply sampled blood TCRbeta repertoires from subjects exposed to, actively infected with, or recovered from COVID-19. The sample metadata nearly always contained a de-identified subject ID, COVID-19 status, age in years and sex. Where available, HLA class I and class II types were taken from metadata supplied by the sample provider and were not determined by assay-based typing. Samples were obtained from the ongoing ImmuneRACE study (first 160 participants) and from over 1,000 subjects provided by 6 global collaborators. A freely available public database, intended as a resource for researchers studying the immune response to SARS-CoV-2, is where the repertoires were released.

With regard to this clone: Its antigen remains undetermined. The sample holds no much larger clone one base away, and base qualities are not on file.

The CDR3 numbers 12 residues from cysteine through phenylalanine. Only CDR3 DNA is held: 36 bases, read in frame from base 1. V is clipped by 0 bases and J by 7 bases, and the sequence between their germline boundaries is 10 bases long. For CDR1 and CDR2, the germline V gene (reference sequence) lists GTSNPN and SVGIG. Collaborating institutions collected whole blood in K2EDTA tubes following their own protocols. For TCRbeta analysis, collaborators shipped samples in one of three forms: frozen whole blood, isolated PBMCs, or DNA extracted from either of those sample types. The immunoSEQ Assay, a bias-controlled multiplex PCR, was used to amplify TCRbeta CDR3 regions from genomic DNA. The paper's data handling went like this. Within the assay, amplification of reference gene primers was used to estimate how many nucleated cells each sample contained. To quantify the absolute abundance of each unique TCRbeta CDR3 rearrangement, sequence reads were collapsed and filtered. For each sample, productive Simpson clonality was calculated as the square root of Simpson's diversity index over productive rearrangements. TCRdb retrieved this table from immuneACCESS and kept in-frame rearrangements only. Not all clones are present; in checked studies, unresolved V genes account for under half, and no reason is known for the remainder. The V and J calls and clone size come from that table; D and trimming were worked out from the DNA. The sample data list 250,000 to 350,000 clones, and roughly 90% of these were observed just once. Under 4.5% of the sample goes to the ten largest clones.

General findings and caveats noted by the study authors: The amount of clinical and demographic metadata varied by source and participant and was provided uncurated.

The sequence derives from a woman in her forties or fifties with active or convalescent COVID-19. Specimen: peripheral blood. The chain links TRBV30 with TRBJ2-7; the D gene lacks a confident call. The nucleotide sequence reads as follows: TGTGCCTGGAGTGTCCGACTCGGGGAGCAGTACTTC. It encodes CAWSVRLGEQYF. The CDR3, completed at both ends by the reference TRBV30 and TRBJ2-7 genes, gives the full variable domain SQTIHQWPATLVQPVGSPLSLECTVEGTSNPNLYWYRQAAGRGLQLLFYSVGIGQISSEVPQNLSASRPQDRQFILSSKKLLLSDSGFYLCAWSVRLGEQYFGPGTRLTVT.